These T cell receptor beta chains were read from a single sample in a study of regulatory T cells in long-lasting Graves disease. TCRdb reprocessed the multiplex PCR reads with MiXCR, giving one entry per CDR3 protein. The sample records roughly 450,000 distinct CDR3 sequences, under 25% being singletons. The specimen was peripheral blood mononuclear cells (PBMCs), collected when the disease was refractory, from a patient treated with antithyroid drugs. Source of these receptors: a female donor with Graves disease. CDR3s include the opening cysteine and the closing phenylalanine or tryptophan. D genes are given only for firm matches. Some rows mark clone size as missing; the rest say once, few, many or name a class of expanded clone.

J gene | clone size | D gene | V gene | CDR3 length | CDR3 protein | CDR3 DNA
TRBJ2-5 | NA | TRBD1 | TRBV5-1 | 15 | CASSTGGNRQETQYF | TGCGCCAGCAGCACAGGGGGAAACCGCCAGGAGACCCAGTACTTC
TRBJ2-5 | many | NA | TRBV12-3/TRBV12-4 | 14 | CASSLRGDQETQYF | TGTGCCAGCAGTTTAAGGGGGGACCAAGAGACCCAGTACTTC
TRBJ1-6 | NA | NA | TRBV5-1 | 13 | CASSLGDQAPLHF | TGCGCCAGCAGCTTGGGGGACCAGGCCCCCCTCCACTTT
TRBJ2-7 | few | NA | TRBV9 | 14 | CASSVVDYSYEQYF | TGTGCCAGCAGCGTAGTCGACTACTCCTACGAGCAGTACTTC
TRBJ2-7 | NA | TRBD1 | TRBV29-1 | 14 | CSVERADRGSEQYF | TGCAGCGTTGAAAGGGCGGACAGGGGCAGCGAGCAGTACTTC
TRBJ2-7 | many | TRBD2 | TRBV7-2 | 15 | CASSFTGLAAYEQYF | TGTGCCAGCAGCTTCACGGGACTAGCGGCATACGAGCAGTACTTC
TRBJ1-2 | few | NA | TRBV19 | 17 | CASSISGSKSSNYGYTF | TGTGCCAGTAGTATCTCGGGGAGTAAATCTTCAAACTATGGCTACACCTTC
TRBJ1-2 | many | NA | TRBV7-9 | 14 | CASSSTTDNYGYTF | TGTGCCAGCAGCTCGACGACTGATAACTATGGCTACACCTTC
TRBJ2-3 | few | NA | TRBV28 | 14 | CASSSDGRTDTRYF | TGTGCCAGCAGTTCGGACGGACGCACAGATACGCGGTATTTT
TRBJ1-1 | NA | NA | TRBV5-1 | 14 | CASSLEAVNTEAFF | TGCGCCAGCAGCTTGGAGGCAGTCAACACTGAAGCTTTCTTT
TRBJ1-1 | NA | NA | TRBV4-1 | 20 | CASSLPRASQELVQNTEAFF | TGCGCCAGCAGCCTACCACGGGCCTCACAAGAGTTAGTGCAGAACACTGAAGCTTTCTTT
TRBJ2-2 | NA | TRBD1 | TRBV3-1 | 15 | CASNRGTGVTGELFF | TGTGCCAGCAACCGGGGGACAGGAGTGACCGGGGAGCTGTTTTTT
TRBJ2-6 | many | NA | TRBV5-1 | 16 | CASSLKAEVWANVLTF | TGCGCCAGCAGCTTGAAGGCCGAGGTCTGGGCCAACGTCCTGACTTTC
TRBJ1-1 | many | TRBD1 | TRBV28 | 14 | CASTEPGGGTEAFF | TGTGCCAGCACCGAACCAGGGGGGGGGACTGAAGCTTTCTTT
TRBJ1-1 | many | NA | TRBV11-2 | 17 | CASSLYPALGSLTEAFF | TGTGCCAGCAGCTTATACCCCGCCCTAGGAAGTCTCACTGAAGCTTTCTTT
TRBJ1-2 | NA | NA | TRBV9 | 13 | CASSVEGDYGYTF | TGTGCCAGCAGCGTAGAGGGTGACTATGGCTACACCTTC
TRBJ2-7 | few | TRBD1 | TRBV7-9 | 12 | CASGTGSYEQYF | TGTGCCAGCGGGACAGGAAGCTACGAGCAGTACTTC
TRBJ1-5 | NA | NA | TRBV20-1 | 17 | CSARDSRTVDSNQPQHF | TGCAGTGCTAGAGATTCGAGGACAGTTGATAGCAATCAGCCCCAGCATTTT
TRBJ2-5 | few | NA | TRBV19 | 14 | CASSSSQIQETQYF | TGTGCCAGTAGCAGTAGTCAGATACAAGAGACCCAGTACTTC
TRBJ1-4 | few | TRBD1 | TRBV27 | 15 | CASRTLGTGSKRLFF | TGTGCCAGCAGAACCCTCGGGACAGGGTCGAAAAGGCTGTTTTTT
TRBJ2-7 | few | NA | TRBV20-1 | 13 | CSASGMGYYEQYF | TGCAGTGCTTCAGGGATGGGCTACTACGAGCAGTACTTC
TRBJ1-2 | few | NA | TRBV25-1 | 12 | CASSSPASGYTF | TGTGCCAGCTCTTCACCGGCCTCAGGCTACACCTTC
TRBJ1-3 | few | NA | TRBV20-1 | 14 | CSAGDVSSGNTIYF | TGCAGTGCAGGGGACGTCAGCTCTGGAAACACCATATATTTT
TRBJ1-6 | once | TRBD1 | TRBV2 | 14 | CASLPGTEISPLHF | TGTGCCAGCCTTCCCGGGACAGAAATTTCACCCCTCCACTTT
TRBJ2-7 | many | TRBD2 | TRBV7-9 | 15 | CASSLVAGVPDEQYF | TGTGCCAGCAGCTTAGTAGCGGGAGTTCCCGACGAGCAGTACTTC
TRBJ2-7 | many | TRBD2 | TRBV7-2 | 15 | CASSSSPTTSLAQYF | TGTGCCAGCAGCTCCAGCCCAACGACTAGCTTAGCGCAGTACTTC
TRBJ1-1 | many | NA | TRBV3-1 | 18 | CASSQDLVRTKKNTEAFF | TGTGCCAGCAGCCAAGATTTGGTCAGAACAAAGAAGAACACTGAAGCTTTCTTT
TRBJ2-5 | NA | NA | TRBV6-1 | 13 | CASSLTLTGTQYF | TGTGCCAGCAGTCTCACCCTCACCGGGACCCAGTACTTC
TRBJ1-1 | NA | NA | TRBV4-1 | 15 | CASSQVGLLNTEAFF | TGCGCCAGCAGCCAAGTAGGGTTGTTGAACACTGAAGCTTTCTTT
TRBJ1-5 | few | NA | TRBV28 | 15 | CASSFGVRVNQPQHF | TGTGCCAGCAGTTTCGGTGTAAGGGTAAATCAGCCCCAGCATTTT
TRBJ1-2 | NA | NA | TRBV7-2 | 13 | CASSLAPSTGYTF | TGTGCCAGCAGCTTAGCGCCGAGCACAGGCTACACCTTC
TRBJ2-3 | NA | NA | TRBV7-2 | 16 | CASSRRGLAGTDTQYF | TGTGCCAGCAGCCGGCGAGGACTGGCCGGCACAGATACGCAGTATTTT
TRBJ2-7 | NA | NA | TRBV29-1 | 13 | CSVRASASYEQYF | TGCAGCGTGAGGGCTAGCGCGTCCTACGAGCAGTACTTC
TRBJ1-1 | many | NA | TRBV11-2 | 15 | CASSLKIGGAPEAFF | TGTGCCAGCAGCCTAAAAATAGGGGGAGCCCCTGAAGCTTTCTTT
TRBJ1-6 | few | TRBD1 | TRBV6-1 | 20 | CASSDRGPMVTPSYNSPLHF | TGTGCCAGCAGCGACAGGGGGCCGATGGTCACCCCCTCCTATAATTCACCCCTCCACTTT
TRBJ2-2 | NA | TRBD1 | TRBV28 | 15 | CASSPSTGDTGELFF | TGTGCCAGCAGTCCGTCGACAGGGGACACCGGGGAGCTGTTTTTT
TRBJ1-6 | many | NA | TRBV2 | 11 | CASSAVSPLHF | TGTGCCAGCAGTGCTGTATCACCCCTCCACTTT
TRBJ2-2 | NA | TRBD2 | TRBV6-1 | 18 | CASSTGGVAGANTGELFF | TGTGCCAGCAGTACGGGCGGGGTAGCGGGAGCTAACACCGGGGAGCTGTTTTTT
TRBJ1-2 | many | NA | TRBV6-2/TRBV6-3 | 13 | CASSYSPLYGYTF | TGTGCCAGCAGTTACTCGCCCTTGTATGGCTACACCTTC
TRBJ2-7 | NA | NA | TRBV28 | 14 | CASSPRPDLEEQYF | TGTGCCAGCAGTCCACGACCAGATTTGGAGGAGCAGTACTTC
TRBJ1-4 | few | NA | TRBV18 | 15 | CASSPFLGAGEKLFF | TGTGCCAGCTCTCCGTTTTTAGGAGCTGGCGAAAAACTGTTTTTT
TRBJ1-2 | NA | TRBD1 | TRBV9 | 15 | CASSADTGGAFGYTF | TGTGCCAGCAGCGCCGATACAGGGGGCGCATTTGGCTACACCTTC
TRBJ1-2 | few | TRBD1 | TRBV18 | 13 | CASSTGPNYGYTF | TGTGCCAGCTCGACAGGGCCTAACTATGGCTACACCTTC
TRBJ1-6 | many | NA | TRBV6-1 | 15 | CASRTAALDNSPLHF | TGTGCCAGCAGGACAGCAGCTTTAGATAATTCACCCCTCCACTTT
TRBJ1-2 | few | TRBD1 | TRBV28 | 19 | CASSFSNQLRGLEAYGYTF | TGTGCCAGCAGTTTTTCTAACCAACTCAGGGGGCTGGAGGCATATGGCTACACCTTC
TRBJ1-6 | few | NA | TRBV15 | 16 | CATSASRRGGGSPLHF | TGTGCCACCAGCGCCAGTAGACGGGGCGGGGGTTCACCCCTCCACTTT
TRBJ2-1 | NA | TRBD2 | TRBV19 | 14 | CASSASGIYNEQFF | TGTGCCAGTAGTGCCAGCGGGATTTACAATGAGCAGTTCTTC
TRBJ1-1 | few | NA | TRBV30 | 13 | CAWSEGSLPGAFF | TGTGCCTGGAGTGAGGGATCTCTACCGGGAGCTTTCTTT
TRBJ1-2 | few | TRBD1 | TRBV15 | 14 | CATSRGGTGYGYTF | TGTGCCACCAGCAGAGGTGGGACAGGGTATGGCTACACCTTC
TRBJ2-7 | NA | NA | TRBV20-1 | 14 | CSANLEYRTYEQYF | TGCAGTGCTAATCTAGAATACCGAACCTACGAGCAGTACTTC
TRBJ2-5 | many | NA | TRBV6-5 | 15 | CASSYPRSEGETQYF | TGTGCCAGCAGTTACCCCAGATCGGAAGGAGAGACCCAGTACTTC
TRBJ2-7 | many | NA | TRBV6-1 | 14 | CASSVGDTSYEQYF | TGTGCCAGCAGTGTGGGGGACACCTCCTACGAGCAGTACTTC
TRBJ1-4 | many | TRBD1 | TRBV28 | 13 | CASAQGGYEKLFF | TGTGCCAGTGCCCAGGGGGGTTATGAAAAACTGTTTTTT
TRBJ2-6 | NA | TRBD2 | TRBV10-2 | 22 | CASSESIVRGLAGISGANVLTF | TGCGCCAGCAGTGAGTCCATTGTGAGGGGACTAGCGGGAATCTCTGGGGCCAACGTCCTGACTTTC
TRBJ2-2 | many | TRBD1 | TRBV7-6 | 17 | CASSLARDRVNTGELFF | TGTGCCAGCAGCTTAGCGCGTGACAGGGTCAACACCGGGGAGCTGTTTTTT
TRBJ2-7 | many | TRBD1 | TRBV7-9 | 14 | CASSPDRGVDEQYF | TGTGCCAGCAGCCCGGACAGGGGGGTCGACGAGCAGTACTTC
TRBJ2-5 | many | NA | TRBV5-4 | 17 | CASSLEGSGGARETQYF | TGTGCCAGCAGCTTGGAGGGTAGTGGTGGGGCAAGGGAGACCCAGTACTTC